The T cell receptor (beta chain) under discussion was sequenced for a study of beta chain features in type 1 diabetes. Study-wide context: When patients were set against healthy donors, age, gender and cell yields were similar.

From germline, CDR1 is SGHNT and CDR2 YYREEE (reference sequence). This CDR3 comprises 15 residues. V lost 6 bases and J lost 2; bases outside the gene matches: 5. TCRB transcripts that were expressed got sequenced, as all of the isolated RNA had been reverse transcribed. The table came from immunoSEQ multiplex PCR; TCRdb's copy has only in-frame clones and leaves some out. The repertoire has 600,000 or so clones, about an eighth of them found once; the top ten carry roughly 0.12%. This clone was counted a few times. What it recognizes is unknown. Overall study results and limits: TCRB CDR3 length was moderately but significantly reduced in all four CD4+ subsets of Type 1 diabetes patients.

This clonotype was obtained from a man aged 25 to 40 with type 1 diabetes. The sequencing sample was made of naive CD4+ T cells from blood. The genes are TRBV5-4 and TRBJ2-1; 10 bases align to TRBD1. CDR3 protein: CASNPGQGPYNEQFF. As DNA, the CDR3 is TGTGCCAGCAATCCGGGACAGGGGCCCTACAATGAGCAGTTCTTC. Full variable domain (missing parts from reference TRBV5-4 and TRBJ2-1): ETGVTQSPTHLIKTRGQQVTLRCSSQSGHNTVSWYQQALGQGPQFIFQYYREEENGRGNFPPRFSGLQFPNYSSELNVNALELDDSALYLCASNPGQGPYNEQFFGPGTRLTVL.